The 6 T cell receptor beta chains below all came from one sample that was sequenced in a study of blood T cell repertoires in COVID-19. TCRdb's table, derived via immunoSEQ multiplex PCR, lists solely in-frame clones and lacks some. The sample lists 250,000 to 350,000 clones, approximately 88% occurring once. The sequencing sample was made of peripheral blood. Source of these receptors: a human donor with COVID-19, enrolled during active disease. The donor label of this sample is uncertain.

The chain has TRBV7-3 and TRBJ2-5; 12 nucleotides line up with TRBD2. CDR3 length: 16 residues. Germline V lookup: CDR1 SGHTA, CDR2 FQGTGA. V trimming: 5 bases; J trimming: 3 bases; junction bases outside the gene matches: 7. CDR3 residues: CASSPTSGSPKETQYF. In DNA form, the CDR3 reads TGTGCCAGCAGCCCGACTAGCGGGAGCCCCAAAGAGACCCAGTACTTC.

This chain uses TRBV10-3 with TRBJ2-2, with 9 bases matching TRBD1. This CDR3 spans 15 amino acids. Germline V gene sequence: CDR1 ENHRY, CDR2 SYGVKD. The ends lost 6 bases at V and 5 bases at J; junction bases unmatched: 7. CDR3 in amino acids: CAIRDPGQGTGELFF. The CDR3 coding sequence is TGTGCCATCAGAGACCCGGGACAGGGTACCGGGGAGCTGTTTTTT.

The V and J genes are TRBV27 and TRBJ2-5, with no clear D. V was clipped by 5 bases and J by 3 bases, with 16 bases between them. Looked up from germline, CDR1 is MNHEY and CDR2 is SMNVEV (reference sequence). CDR3 length: 15 amino acids. CDR3 nucleotides: TGTGCCAGCAGTCCCTTTGAGCCGTCTAAAGAGACCCAGTACTTC. Its protein is CASSPFEPSKETQYF.

This chain links TRBV30 with TRBJ1-5; the match to TRBD1 covers 8 bases. The CDR3 is 15 amino acids. The germline V gene encodes CDR1 GTSNPN and CDR2 SVGIG (reference sequence). V shed 1 base and J 5 bases; nucleotides not matched to a gene: 7. CDR3 amino acids: CAWSGGAGGYQPQHF. For the CDR3, the DNA is TGTGCCTGGAGTGGTGGGGCAGGGGGCTATCAGCCCCAGCATTTT.

The chain couples TRBV7-2 to TRBJ2-4; 7 bases align to TRBD2. This CDR3 has 14 amino acids. V gave up 2 bases and J gave up 16 bases; unmatched junction bases: 14. CDR1 and CDR2 (germline): SGHTA, FQGNSA. The CDR3 is CASSLFTTDTTSYF. For the CDR3, the DNA is TGTGCCAGCAGCTTATTTACAACAGACACGACTAGCTACTTC.

The chain couples TRBV3-1 (or the pseudogene TRBV3-2) to TRBJ2-5; 7 nucleotides line up with TRBD2. The V segment lost 6 bases and the J segment 2 bases; nucleotides outside the gene matches: 3. Germline-derived CDR1 and CDR2 are LGHDT and YNNKEL (reference sequence). The CDR3 runs to 13 residues. CDR3 in amino acids: CASSRGRQETQYF. The CDR3 nucleotides are TGTGCCAGCAGTCGCGGGAGACAAGAGACCCAGTACTTC.